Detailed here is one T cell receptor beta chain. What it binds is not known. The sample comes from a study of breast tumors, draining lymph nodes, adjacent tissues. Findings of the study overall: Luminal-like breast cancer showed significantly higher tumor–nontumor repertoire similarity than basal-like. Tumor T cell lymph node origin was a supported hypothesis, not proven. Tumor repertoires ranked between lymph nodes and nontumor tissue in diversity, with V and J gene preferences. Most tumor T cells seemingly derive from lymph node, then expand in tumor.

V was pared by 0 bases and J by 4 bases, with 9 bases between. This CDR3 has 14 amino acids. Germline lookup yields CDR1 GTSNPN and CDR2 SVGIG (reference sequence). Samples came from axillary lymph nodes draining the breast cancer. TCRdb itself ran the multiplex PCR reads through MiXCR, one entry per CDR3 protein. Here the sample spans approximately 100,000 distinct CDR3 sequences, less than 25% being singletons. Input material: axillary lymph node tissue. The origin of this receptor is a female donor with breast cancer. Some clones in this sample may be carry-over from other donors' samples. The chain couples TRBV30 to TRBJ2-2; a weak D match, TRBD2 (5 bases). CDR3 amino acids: CAWSVRGSTGELFF. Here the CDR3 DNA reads TGTGCCTGGAGTGTACGAGGGTCCACCGGGGAGCTGTTTTTT.